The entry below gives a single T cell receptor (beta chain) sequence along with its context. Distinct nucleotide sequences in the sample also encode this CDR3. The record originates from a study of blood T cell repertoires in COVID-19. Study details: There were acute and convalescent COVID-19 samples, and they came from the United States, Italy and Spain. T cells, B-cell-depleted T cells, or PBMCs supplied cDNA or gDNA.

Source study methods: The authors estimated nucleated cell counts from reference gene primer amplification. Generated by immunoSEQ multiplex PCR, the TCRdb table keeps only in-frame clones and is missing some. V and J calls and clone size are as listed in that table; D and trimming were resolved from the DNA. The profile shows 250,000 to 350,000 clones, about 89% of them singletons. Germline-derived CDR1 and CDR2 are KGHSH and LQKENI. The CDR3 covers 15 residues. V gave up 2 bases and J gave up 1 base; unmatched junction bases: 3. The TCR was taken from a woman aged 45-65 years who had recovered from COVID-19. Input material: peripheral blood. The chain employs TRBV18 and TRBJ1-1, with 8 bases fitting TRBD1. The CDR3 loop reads CASSPRGQANTEAFF. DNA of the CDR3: TGTGCCAGCTCACCAAGGGGACAGGCGAACACTGAAGCTTTCTTT.